This record concerns one T cell receptor (beta chain) sequence. Its antigen is unidentified. These data are taken from a study of tumor-infiltrating lymphocytes in localized non-small cell lung cancer. Study details: From each patient, both tumor and uninvolved lung, non-adjacent to tumor, were sampled. Regarding the study as a whole: TCRbeta sequencing showed higher T cell infiltration in tumors than uninvolved lung. TCR sequencing covered a subset of patients with enough tissue.

Assay used: immunoSEQ multiplex PCR; TCRdb lists only in-frame clones, some missing. In the table there are 10,000 to 15,000 clones, about 85% of which are singletons. V lost 2 bases and J 2 bases, leaving 16 bases between the germline ends. Germline V lookup: CDR1 GTSNPN, CDR2 SVGIG (reference sequence). CDR3 length: 15 residues. This clonotype was sampled from a human donor with non-small cell lung cancer. Source material: lung tumor tissue. V gene TRBV30 combines with J gene TRBJ2-7, with D tentatively TRBD2 (7 bases). The CDR3 region is CAWSPKGGLAYEQYF. DNA of the CDR3: TGTGCCTGGAGTCCCAAGGGGGGGTTGGCCTACGAGCAGTACTTC.